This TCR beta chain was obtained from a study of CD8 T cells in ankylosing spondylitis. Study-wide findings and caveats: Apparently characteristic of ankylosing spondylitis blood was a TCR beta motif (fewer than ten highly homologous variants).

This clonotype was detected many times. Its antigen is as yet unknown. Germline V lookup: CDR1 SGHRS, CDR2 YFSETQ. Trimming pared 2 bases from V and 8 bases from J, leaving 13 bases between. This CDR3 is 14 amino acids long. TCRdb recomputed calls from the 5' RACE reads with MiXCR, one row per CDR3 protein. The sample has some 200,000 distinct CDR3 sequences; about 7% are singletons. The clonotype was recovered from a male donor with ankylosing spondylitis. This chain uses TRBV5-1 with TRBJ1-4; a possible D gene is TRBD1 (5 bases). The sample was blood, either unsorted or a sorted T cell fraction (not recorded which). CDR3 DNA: TGCGCCAGCAGCTTAGGAAGGGGCGCCGAAAAACTGTTTTTT. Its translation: CASSLGRGAEKLFF.